This T cell receptor beta chain stems from a study of blood T cell dynamics during melanoma immunotherapy. The wider study: Standard first-line treatment here was pembrolizumab or nivolumab plus ipilimumab in metastatic melanoma.

This clone came up once. Documented time point: pre-treatment baseline. DNA loading was fixed at roughly 0.35 ug for all bulk PBMC samples. Data came from immunoSEQ multiplex PCR; TCRdb stores just in-frame clones and leaves some out. The table lists 15,000 to 20,000 clones, about nine tenths of them singletons. Sequences were derived from blood, sampled from a patient treated with checkpoint blockade. This TCR came from a human donor with melanoma.

CDR3 amino acids: CASSPGQSMNTEAFF. CDR3 nucleotide sequence: TGTGCCAGCAGTCCCGGACAGTCCATGAACACTGAAGCTTTCTTT. The gene calls are TRBV6-5 and TRBJ1-1; tentatively, D is TRBD1 (6 bases). CDR1 MNHEY and CDR2 SVGAGI come from the germline V gene. Trimming removed 5 bases at V and 0 bases at J, with 13 bases between. This CDR3 region has 15 residues.